This passage covers 2 T cell receptor beta chains from one sample sequenced in a study of immune cell composition in non-small cell lung cancer. Produced via immunoSEQ multiplex PCR; TCRdb's table is partial and in-frame only. In the table there are over 5,500 clones, about three quarters of which are singletons. The sequenced material came from lung tumor tissue. These receptors were obtained from a human donor with non-small cell lung cancer.

The CDR3 loop is CASSADFYGYTF. The DNA for the CDR3 is TGTGCCAGCAGCGCGGACTTCTATGGCTACACCTTC. The chain is built from TRBV9 and TRBJ1-2, with D unresolved. CDR3 length: 12 residues. Germline-derived CDR1 and CDR2 are SGDLS and YYNGEE. V shed 3 bases and J shed 4 bases, with 7 bases lying between them. Looking up the rest from reference TRBV9 and TRBJ1-2 gives the full variable domain: DSGVTQTPKHLITATGQRVTLRCSPRSGDLSVYWYQQSLDQGLQFLIQYYNGEERAKGNILERFSAQQFPDLHSELNLSSLELGDSALYFCASSADFYGYTFGSGTRLTVV.

This clone was recorded a few times. A read error may produce the germline difference seen at one junction end. The chain carries TRBV7-9 and TRBJ2-7, with TRBD1 as a possible D gene (5 bases). There are 15 residues in the CDR3. Looked up from germline, CDR1 is SEHNR and CDR2 is FQNEAQ (reference sequence). The CDR3 sequence: CASSPFDPDTNRFNF. The DNA for the CDR3 is TGTGCCAGCAGCCCCTTCGATCCGGACACGAACAGATTTAACTTC.